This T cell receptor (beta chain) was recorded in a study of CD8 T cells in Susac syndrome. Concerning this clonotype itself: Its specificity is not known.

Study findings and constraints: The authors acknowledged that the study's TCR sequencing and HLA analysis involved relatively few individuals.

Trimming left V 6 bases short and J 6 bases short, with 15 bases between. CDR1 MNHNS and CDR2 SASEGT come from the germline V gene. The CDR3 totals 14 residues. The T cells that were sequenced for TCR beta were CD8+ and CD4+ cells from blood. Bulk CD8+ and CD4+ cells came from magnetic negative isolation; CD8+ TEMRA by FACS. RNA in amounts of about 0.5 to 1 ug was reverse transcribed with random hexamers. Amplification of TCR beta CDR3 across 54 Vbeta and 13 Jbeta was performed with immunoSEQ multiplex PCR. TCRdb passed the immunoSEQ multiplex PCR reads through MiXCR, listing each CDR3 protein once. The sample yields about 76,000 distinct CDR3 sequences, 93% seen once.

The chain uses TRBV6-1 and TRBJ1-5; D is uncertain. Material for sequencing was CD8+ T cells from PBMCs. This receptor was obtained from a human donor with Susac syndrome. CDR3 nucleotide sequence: TGTGCCAGCAGAGGTATACGGTTCAGTCAGCCCCAGCATTTT. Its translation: CASRGIRFSQPQHF.